This entry is about one T cell receptor beta chain. Recipients received nonmyeloablative bone marrow transplants from related graft donors, with transient mixed chimerism. The protocol was immunoSEQ multiplex PCR, while the TCRdb copy is restricted to in-frame clones and leaves out a portion. The sample includes about 52,000 clones, around 93% of them seen just once. The sample belongs to a study of Tregs in tolerant kidney transplant recipients. Germline V CDR1 and CDR2: SGHTA, FQGNSA. V lost 5 bases and J lost 1, with 17 bases in between. The CDR3 spans 16 residues. Sequenced material: CD8+ T cells from blood (PBMCs), taken 24 months after the transplant. The sequence came from a human patient who received a combined kidney and bone marrow transplant. The T cells may partly be graft donor cells. The V gene is TRBV7-2, the J gene TRBJ2-5; a possible D gene is TRBD2 (6 bases). CDR3 in DNA: TGTGCCAGCAGCCCAGGTCTGCGGGGAGCCCAAGAGACCCAGTACTTC. Its translation: CASSPGLRGAQETQYF.